This TCR beta chain was captured by sequencing in a study of TIL therapy for anti-PD-1-resistant metastatic lung cancer. Study-wide results and caveats: Treatment-naive, never-smoker and oncogene-addicted patients were overrepresented in this highly selected cohort.

Sequencing used immunoSEQ v3. Produced via immunoSEQ multiplex PCR; TCRdb's table is partial and in-frame only. The profile shows 45,000 to 75,000 clones, around 87% of them singletons. Specified time point: pre-treatment sample, taken before nivolumab and TIL therapy. In the case of this clone: The antigen remains undetermined.

The junction had 8 bases not matched to a gene; V was cut back by 4 bases and J by 7 bases. Looked up from germline, CDR1 is SGHNT and CDR2 is YYREEE (reference sequence). This CDR3 has 13 amino acids. This rearrangement joins TRBV5-4 to TRBJ2-7; 7 bases agree with TRBD1. Sequencing used blood, obtained at baseline. This TCR came from a person between 30 and 79 years old with non-small cell lung cancer. CDR3: CASSDRQGLEQYF. The DNA for the CDR3 is TGTGCCAGCAGCGATCGACAGGGCTTAGAGCAGTACTTC.